This is a list of T cell receptor beta chains from one sample in a study of response to subunit inactivated influenza vaccine. TCRdb re-analysed the RT-PCR reads in MiXCR, keeping a single row per CDR3 protein. Here the sample spans hundreds of thousands of distinct CDR3 sequences, 10% to 15% being singletons. The sequencing here drew on PBMCs from blood, taken on the day of vaccination. The source of these receptors is a man aged 50 to 60 who received an inactivated influenza vaccine. The CDR3 runs from the conserved cysteine through the conserved F or W.

V gene	J gene	CDR3 protein
TRBV15	TRBJ1-1	CATSRDKGQNTEAFF
TRBV5-1	TRBJ2-5	CASSSPLLAGAVETQYF
TRBV7-8	TRBJ2-1	CASSIVLRPPGEQFF
TRBV7-8	TRBJ2-1	CASSLDVGLSYNEQFF
TRBV5-1	TRBJ2-5	CASKSGQPQETQYF
TRBV11-2	TRBJ2-5	CASSFNRPGLRGWETQYF
TRBV12-3/TRBV12-4	TRBJ2-7	CASSRGGGYEQYF
TRBV12-3/TRBV12-4	TRBJ1-3	CASSSPNRVSGNTIYF
TRBV29-1	TRBJ1-1	CSVSGGAWNTEAFF
TRBV6-5	TRBJ2-5	CASSSRPAQETQYF
TRBV6-5	TRBJ2-7	CASSYGAAYEQYF
TRBV5-1	TRBJ2-7	CASQPGTSGYEQYF
TRBV29-1	TRBJ1-1	CSVRALNTEAFF
TRBV18	TRBJ2-5	CASSPPRSGRGQETQYF
TRBV19	TRBJ2-7	CASSITGLSYEQYF
TRBV4-1	TRBJ1-1	CASSHPRGQLTGTEAFF